This record looks at one T cell receptor (beta chain) sequence and its context. While infection was still active, Seattle patients were enrolled and then followed longitudinally. Per the original methods: Reference gene primer amplification gave nucleated cell count estimates. Measured with immunoSEQ multiplex PCR; TCRdb has only the in-frame clones, and not every one. V and J calls and clone size follow that table, whereas D and trimming were derived from the DNA. This repertoire shows under 350,000 clones, under 90% found once; its top ten account for about 1.7%. V lost 2 bases and J lost 0, with 10 bases in between. This CDR3 region has 16 residues. The germline V gene has CDR1 SEHNR and CDR2 FQNEAQ (reference sequence). The data were obtained in a study of blood T cell repertoires in COVID-19. Looking at the study overall: COVID-19 samples, acute and convalescent, were from the United States, Italy and Spain. PBMCs, B-cell-depleted T cells, or T cells were the source of the cDNA or gDNA that made up the material.

The receptor's source is a woman younger than 45 with COVID-19, enrolled during active disease. The chain combines TRBV7-9 with TRBJ1-4; D is possibly TRBD1 (6 bases). Sample: peripheral blood. The CDR3 sequence: CASSLTGGATNEKLFF. In nucleotides, the CDR3 is TGTGCCAGCAGCTTAACGGGGGGCGCAACTAATGAAAAACTGTTTTTT.